This T cell receptor (beta chain) was recorded in a study of spatial heterogeneity in lung cancer (dated by TCRdb to about 2019). Regarding the research as a whole: Donors were some 70 patients with early-stage, untreated non-small cell lung cancer from the lung TRACERx cohort. Follow-up PBMC samples were sequenced whenever available, with a median time to follow-up of approximately 25 months after resection. Beta-chain transcripts were consistently detected in greater numbers than alpha-chain transcripts, which likely reflects a higher abundance of beta-chain transcripts. In the raw uncorrected reads, each unique combination of TCR and UMI appeared more than ten times on average. In non-small cell lung cancer, the study quantitatively compared TCR alpha and beta repertoires across several tumor regions, matched nontumor lung, and blood. Nonsynonymous mutation counts, determined by whole-exome sequencing of tumor tissue, were related to TCR repertoire features. Both alpha and beta chains were TCR-sequenced in 210 or so tumor regions, under 70 matched nontumor lung samples and some 56 PBMC samples obtained at surgery.

The time point label for this specimen denotes: blood at routine non-recurrence follow-up after resection. Without any cell sorting, TCR sequencing was performed on whole RNA extracted either from tumor and nontumor lung tissue or from cryopreserved PBMC samples. Only patients with enough RNA available from two or more tumor regions were chosen for TCR sequencing. The paper as a whole reports these results and caveats: Comparisons of baseline and follow-up blood repertoires included only around 15 patients. Ubiquitous expanded tumor TCRs were found in blood more often at tumor resection than at routine follow-up. Confirming at a functional level the hypothesis that regional TCRs recognize regional mutations was considered to require additional single-cell paired TCR alpha and beta sequencing.

This clonotype was observed many times. No cognate antigen has been identified for it. Base qualities are missing; no much larger clone stands one base away. Library preparation employed 5' RACE. The run used a NextSeq 500. The TCR library protocol attached a unique molecular identifier to each TCR cDNA molecule to allow correction of PCR and sequencing errors. The authors' analysis ran thus. Decombinator tools were used for TCR identification, UMI-based error correction and CDR3 extraction. Expanded TCRs were defined as those above a frequency of 2 per 1,000, corresponding to the top 1% of the tumor frequency distribution. Rényi diversity was computed with the R vegan package after subsampling each repertoire 100 times to 5,000 TCRs. CDR3 similarity networks were built from amino acid triplet string-kernel similarity, connecting CDR3s with pairwise similarity above 0.82. TCRdb's own reprocessing of the public reads used fastp at Q25 and MiXCR and kept productive beta chains. Identical CDR3 protein sequences are pooled into one entry, listed with their most common genes and DNA. It is TCRdb's table, rather than the study itself, that gives the V and J calls and clone size. Present in this sample are about 120,000 distinct CDR3 sequences, about 12% of which were seen just once. Clones ranked in the top ten supply around 17% of the sample.

The clonotype comes from a male donor with early-stage non-small cell lung cancer. The sequencing here drew on PBMCs, taken at follow-up.

At the DNA level, the sequence is TGCAGTGCTGGGAGGGTCTACGAGCAGTACTTC. It translates as CSAGRVYEQYF. The V and J genes are TRBV20-1 and TRBJ2-7, with 7 bases in between that match TRBD2. CDR1 is given as DFQATT and CDR2 as SNEGSKA, both from the germline V gene (reference sequence). At the junction V is shortened by 5 bases and J by 3 bases; bases outside the gene matches: 1. CDR3 length: 11 amino acids, cysteine to phenylalanine. Only the CDR3 DNA is retained, 33 bases long and in frame from the first base.